The TCR beta chain described here comes from a study of blood T cell repertoires in COVID-19 (TCRdb year 2020). Study-wide context: Samples from collaborators originated in the United States, Italy and Spain and spanned both the acute and convalescent phases of COVID-19. The prospective study material was composed of cDNA or gDNA derived from T cells, B-cell-depleted T cells, or PBMCs. Deeply sampled blood TCRbeta repertoires from subjects exposed to, actively infected with, or recovered from COVID-19 were included in the dataset. The repertoires were released in a freely available public database meant as a resource for research on the immune response to SARS-CoV-2. Samples were obtained from the ongoing ImmuneRACE study (first 160 participants) and from 1,000 to 1,500 subjects provided by 6 global collaborators. The sample metadata nearly always contained a de-identified subject ID, COVID-19 status, age in years and sex. Where available, HLA class I and class II types were taken from metadata supplied by the sample provider and were not determined by assay-based typing.

The junction shows trimming of 4 bases on V and 3 bases on J, plus 10 bases between the germline ends. CDR1 and CDR2, per the germline V gene, are MNHEY and SVGEGT. Including cysteine and phenylalanine, the CDR3 has 14 amino acids. The sequence is cut down to CDR3 DNA, 42 bases in frame from base 1. About this clone: Which antigen it targets is not known. Qualities for individual bases were not recorded, and no much larger clone is one base off.

Enrolling through a virtual design, the prospective study's participants ranged in age from roughly 18 to 89 years and lived across 24 United States geographic areas. In the prospective study, participants were assigned to cohorts based on the clinical history participants reported in a screening survey and a study questionnaire. Mobile phlebotomists in the prospective study collected whole blood, serum and a nasopharyngeal or oropharyngeal swab from every participant. Prospective study participants could optionally give additional blood draws and questionnaires over a 2-month period. Before DNA extraction, prospective study blood samples were shipped either frozen or at room temperature. TCRbeta CDR3 regions were amplified from genomic DNA using the immunoSEQ Assay, a bias-controlled multiplex PCR. The source study handled its data this way. Nucleated cell counts per sample were estimated from amplification of reference gene primers within the assay. To quantify the absolute abundance of each unique TCRbeta CDR3 rearrangement, sequence reads were collapsed and filtered. For each sample, productive Simpson clonality was calculated as the square root of Simpson's diversity index over productive rearrangements. This immuneACCESS table, as held by TCRdb, lists in-frame sequences with V and J called but not all clones. Of the missing ones, under half trace to an unresolved V gene in checked studies; the others have no known cause. The DNA was the basis for D and trimming; V, J and clone size are from that table. This sample holds about 210,000 clones; about nine tenths were observed only once. In total, the top ten clones hold around 10% of the sample.

General findings and caveats noted by the study authors: How much clinical and demographic metadata was included differed by source and by participant, and the metadata was provided uncurated.

Sequenced sample: PBMCs or T cells enriched from blood (not recorded which). This TCR was sampled from a man younger than 30 with acute COVID-19. Recombination linked TRBV6-2 or TRBV6-3 to TRBJ1-5, with the D gene not clear enough to name. At the DNA level, the sequence is TGTGCCAGCAGTTTGACTGGAATCAATCAGCCCCAGCATTTT. It is translated as CASSLTGINQPQHF.